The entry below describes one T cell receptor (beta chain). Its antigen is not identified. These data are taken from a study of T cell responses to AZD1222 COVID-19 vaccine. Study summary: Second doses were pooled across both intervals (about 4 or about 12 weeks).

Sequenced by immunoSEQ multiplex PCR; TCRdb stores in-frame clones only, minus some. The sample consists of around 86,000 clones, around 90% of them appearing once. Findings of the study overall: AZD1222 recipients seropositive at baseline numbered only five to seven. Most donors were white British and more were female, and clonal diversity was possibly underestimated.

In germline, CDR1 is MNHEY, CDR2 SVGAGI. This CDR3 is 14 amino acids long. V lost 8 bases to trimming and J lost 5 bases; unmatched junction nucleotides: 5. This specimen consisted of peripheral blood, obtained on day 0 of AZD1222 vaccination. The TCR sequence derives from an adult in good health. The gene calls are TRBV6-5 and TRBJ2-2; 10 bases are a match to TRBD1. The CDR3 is CASPRTGGTGELFF. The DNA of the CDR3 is TGTGCCAGCCCTCGGACAGGGGGGACCGGGGAGCTGTTTTTT.